This T cell receptor beta chain was recorded in a study of T cell responses to AZD1222 COVID-19 vaccine (TCRdb year 2021). General notes on the study: A total of around 240 trial participants underwent TCR sequencing, of whom 207 received two doses of AZD1222 and some 26 received two doses of the MenACWY control vaccine. Trial participants were enrolled by age into 18-55, 56-69 and 70-plus year subgroups, with roughly 160, 29 and 62 TCR-sequenced participants respectively.

The label giving this sample's time point can be read as: about 28 days (+/-7) after the second vaccine dose. The sample's treatment or condition label is to be understood as: meningococcal conjugate vaccine given as trial control. Samples from vaccinated people were obtained from the UK trials COV001 and COV002, which included a single-blind randomized controlled phase 2/3 trial of AZD1222 (ChAdOx1 nCoV-19) in healthy adults. For TCRbeta chain sequencing, PBMC samples were collected from trial participants at day 0 and at day 28 after the second dose. From the cysteine up to the phenylalanine, the CDR3 has a length of 13 residues. The CDR3 DNA has 39 bases and is translated from base 1. Trimming takes 9 bases from V and 9 bases from J, and the germline ends sit 15 bases apart. In the germline V gene, CDR1 corresponds to MDHEN and CDR2 to SYDVKM. A remark on this clone: It has no known antigen specificity. No qualities accompany the bases; no much larger clone lies one base away.

General findings and caveats noted by the study authors: After two AZD1222 doses, both the breadth and the depth of spike-specific TCRs were significantly higher than at day 0 and than in MenACWY recipients. No day 14 peak-response samples were available, so repertoires were characterized only after the peak T cell response. Conclusions about previously exposed vaccinees are limited because only five or six AZD1222 recipients were SARS-CoV-2 seropositive at baseline. In the small 56-69-year group, the increase in depth fell short of significance, most likely because of low power. Participants were mostly white British, with more females than males. The authors suggested clonal diversity may have been underestimated. The whole spike protein was spanned by vaccine-associated CD4 TCRs, and dominant responses were seen in regions 160-218 and 743-854. Reportedly, almost half of the unique spike-specific TCRs recognized epitopes lying outside the regions that are mutated in the B.1.351 and B.1.1.7 variants.

The CDR3 regions of human TCRbeta chains were analyzed by immunosequencing. The study's processing was this. TCRs in the repertoires were matched against a reference library of SARS-CoV-2-specific TCRs that had been generated with the MIRA antigen-specificity platform. Breadth was defined as the fraction of unique TCRs that were SARS-CoV-2-associated, and depth was defined as the fraction of total T cells that were SARS-CoV-2-associated. Using the MIRA data, each spike-specific TCR was assigned both to the spike region to which the TCR was reactive and to a CD4 or CD8 class. Log10-transformed breadth and depth values were compared by one-way ANOVA with Sidak's multiple comparisons tests. TCRdb stores this immuneACCESS table with in-frame sequences only. Part of the clones is absent; in the studies checked, under half of the shortfall reflects unresolved V genes, and no reason is known for the rest. V and J calls and clone size are given by that table; D and trimming were obtained from the DNA. Across this sample there are 35,000 to 50,000 clones, with about four fifths seen only once. In total, the top ten clones hold about a fifth of the sample.

The sequencing here drew on peripheral blood, taken 28 days after the second dose of the MenACWY control vaccine. The TCR sequence derives from an adult who received the MenACWY meningococcal vaccine as a control. The chain employs TRBV28 and TRBJ1-6, with TRBD1 tentatively as D gene (5 bases match). The sequenced DNA: TGTGCCAGTCTCCGGGCAGGGAGTTCACCCCTCCACTTT. Its product reads: CASLRAGSSPLHF. Full variable domain (CDR3 extended with the reference TRBV28 and TRBJ1-6 proteins): DVKVTQSSRYLVKRTGEKVFLECVQDMDHENMFWYRQDPGLGLRLIYFSYDVKMKEKGDIPEGYSVSREKKERFSLILESASTNQTSMYLCASLRAGSSPLHFGNGTRLTVT.